Given below is one T cell receptor (beta chain) in context. No cognate antigen has been identified for it. Per-nucleotide qualities are absent, and no much larger clonotype sits a single base away. The record originates from a study of blood T cell repertoires in COVID-19 (dated by TCRdb to 2018 to 2020). Background for the entire study: The collaborator samples originated in the United States, Italy and Spain and spanned the acute and convalescent phases of COVID-19. The material from the prospective study consisted of cDNA or gDNA derived from T cells, B-cell-depleted T cells, or PBMCs. The dataset comprised deeply sampled blood TCRbeta repertoires from subjects exposed to, actively infected with, or recovered from COVID-19. A freely available public database, intended as a resource for researchers studying the immune response to SARS-CoV-2, is where the repertoires were released. Samples came from the ongoing ImmuneRACE study (first 160 participants) plus 1,254 subjects from 6 global collaborators. The sample metadata nearly always contained a de-identified subject ID, COVID-19 status, age in years and sex. Where available, HLA class I and class II types were taken from metadata supplied by the sample provider and were not determined by assay-based typing. What the study reported, not specific to this receptor: The amount of clinical and demographic metadata varied by source and participant and was provided uncurated.

TCRbeta CDR3 regions were amplified from genomic DNA by means of the immunoSEQ Assay, a bias-controlled multiplex PCR. Per the authors' processing: Within the assay, amplification of reference gene primers was used to estimate how many nucleated cells each sample contained. Sequence reads were collapsed and filtered to measure the absolute abundance of every unique TCRbeta CDR3 rearrangement. For each sample, productive Simpson clonality was calculated by taking the square root of Simpson's diversity index across productive rearrangements. TCRdb stores this immuneACCESS table with in-frame sequences only. Part of the clones is absent; in the studies checked, under half of the shortfall reflects unresolved V genes, and no reason is known for the rest. Clonal size and the V and J genes are those of that table, whereas D and trimming came from the DNA. Across this sample there are about 160,000 clones, with 88% seen only once. The biggest ten clones account for about 6.6% of the sample.

Participants in the prospective study were enrolled through a virtual design, were aged about 18 to 100 years, and lived in roughly 26 United States geographic areas. In the prospective study, cohorts were assigned on the basis of participant-reported clinical history obtained from a screening survey and a study questionnaire. ImmuneRACE Cohort 3 recovered participants were defined by two consecutive negative NP/OP PCR tests, healthcare professional clearance, or symptom resolution. In the prospective study, whole blood, serum and a nasopharyngeal or oropharyngeal swab were collected from each participant by mobile phlebotomists. Participants in the prospective study had the option to provide additional blood draws and questionnaires over an approximately 2-month period. Before DNA extraction, blood samples from the prospective study were shipped at room temperature or frozen. Including the terminal cysteine and phenylalanine, the CDR3 comprises 16 residues. Of the read, only the CDR3 DNA is kept; its 48 bases are in frame from base 1. Compared with germline, V lacks 7 bases and J lacks 6 bases; bases without a gene match: 14. The CDR1 and CDR2 encoded by the germline V gene (reference sequence) are SEHNR and FQNEAQ.

The TCR comes from a woman between 50 and 59 years old who had recovered from COVID-19. The chain is assembled from TRBV7-9 and TRBJ2-5; TRBD1 matches 10 bases in the middle. Source material: PBMCs or T cells enriched from blood (not recorded which). In nucleotides, the sequence is TGTGCCAGCACCCCCCCGGGACAGGGGATGACAAAGACCCAGTACTTC. It codes for CASTPPGQGMTKTQYF.